This T cell receptor beta chain was identified in a study of beta chain features in type 1 diabetes. Study-wide findings and caveats: Moderate but significant shortening of TCRB CDR3s was recorded in all four CD4+ subsets from Type 1 diabetes patients. In type 1 diabetes patients, VDJ junctions had fewer insertions; deletions at these junctions were more frequent.

The isolated RNA, all of it, was reverse transcribed, so expressed TCRB transcripts were what got sequenced. Data came from immunoSEQ multiplex PCR; TCRdb stores just in-frame clones and leaves some out. Of about 650,000 clones listed, over 10% were seen once; the top ten hold over 0.1%. The length of the CDR3 is 12 residues. Losses at the gene ends were 7 bases for V and 6 bases for J; bases not matched to a gene: 6. Germline V lookup: CDR1 SQVTM, CDR2 ANQGSEA. The table lists this clone with a few counts. The antigen remains unidentified. The sample was naive CD4+ T cells from blood. This chain uses TRBV29-1 with TRBJ2-1, with TRBD1 matching 7 bases. The TCR was taken from a young man with type 1 diabetes. CDR3 residues: CSARQGPNEQFF. CDR3 coding DNA: TGCAGCGCGAGACAGGGACCCAATGAGCAGTTCTTC.